This T cell receptor beta chain was captured by sequencing in a study of cytomegalovirus exposure and HLA in healthy donors. This CDR3 contains 13 residues. Trimming shortened V by 4 bases and J by 4 bases, and 11 bases separated the two germline ends. Germline V gene lookup returns CDR1 LGHNA and CDR2 YNFKEQ. Data came from immunoSEQ multiplex PCR; TCRdb stores just in-frame clones and leaves some out. The sample consists of over 120,000 clones, just under 90% of them appearing once. Separate from the 666-subject first cohort, the approximately 120-subject validation cohort was the one that the donors belonged to.

The TCR comes from a woman aged 25 to 39 in good health and CMV-seropositive. The sequencing input was PBMCs. The chain couples TRBV4-2 to TRBJ2-7, with a tentative D call TRBD2 (6 bases). Written as DNA, the CDR3 is TGTGCCAGCAGCCTATCCCGGGGGTACGAGCAGTACTTC. It is translated as CASSLSRGYEQYF.